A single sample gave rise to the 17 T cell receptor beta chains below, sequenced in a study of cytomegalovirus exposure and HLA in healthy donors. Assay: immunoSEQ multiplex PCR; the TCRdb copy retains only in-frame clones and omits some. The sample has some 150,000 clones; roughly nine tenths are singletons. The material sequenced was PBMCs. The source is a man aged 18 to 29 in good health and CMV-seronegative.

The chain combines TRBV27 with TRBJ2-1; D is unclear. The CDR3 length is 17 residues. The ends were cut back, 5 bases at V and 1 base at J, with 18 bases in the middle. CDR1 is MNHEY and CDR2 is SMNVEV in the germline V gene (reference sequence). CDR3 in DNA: TGTGCCAGCAGTCCCATTTTCCCGACGGGTTCCTACAATGAGCAGTTCTTC. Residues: CASSPIFPTGSYNEQFF.

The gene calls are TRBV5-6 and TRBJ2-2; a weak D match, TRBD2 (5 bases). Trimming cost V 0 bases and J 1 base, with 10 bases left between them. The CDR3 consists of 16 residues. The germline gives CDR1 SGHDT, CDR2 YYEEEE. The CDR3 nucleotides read TGTGCCAGCAGCTTGGGGCTAGCCGGGAACACCGGGGAGCTGTTTTTT. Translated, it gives CASSLGLAGNTGELFF. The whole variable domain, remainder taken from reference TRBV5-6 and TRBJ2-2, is DAGVTQSPTHLIKTRGQQVTLRCSPKSGHDTVSWYQQALGQGPQFIFQYYEEEERQRGNFPDRFSGHQFPNYSSELNVNALLLGDSALYLCASSLGLAGNTGELFFGEGSRLTVL.

The CDR3: CASSLNRQDYQPQHF. In DNA, the CDR3 is TGTGCCAGCAGCTTAAATCGACAGGATTATCAGCCCCAGCATTTT. The chain uses TRBV7-8 and TRBJ1-5, with D possibly matching TRBD1 (6 bases). The CDR3 extends over 15 amino acids. Trimming left V 2 bases short and J 5 bases short, with 13 bases between. CDR1 and CDR2 from the germline V gene are SGHVS and FQNEAQ.

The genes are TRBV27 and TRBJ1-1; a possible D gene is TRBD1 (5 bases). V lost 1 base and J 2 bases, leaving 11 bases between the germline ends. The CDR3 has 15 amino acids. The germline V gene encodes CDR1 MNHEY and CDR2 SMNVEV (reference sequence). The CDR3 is CASSLFPTANTEAFF. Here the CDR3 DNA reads TGTGCCAGCAGTTTATTCCCGACAGCTAACACTGAAGCTTTCTTT.

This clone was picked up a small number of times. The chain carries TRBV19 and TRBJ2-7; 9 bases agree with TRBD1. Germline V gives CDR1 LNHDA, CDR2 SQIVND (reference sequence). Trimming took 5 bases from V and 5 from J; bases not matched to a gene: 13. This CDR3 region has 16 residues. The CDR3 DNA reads TGTGCCAGTAGTTCTGTACGGGACAGGGTCCTCCACGAGCAGTACTTC. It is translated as CASSSVRDRVLHEQYF. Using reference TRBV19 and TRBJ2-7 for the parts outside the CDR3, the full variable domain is DGGITQSPKYLFRKEGQNVTLSCEQNLNHDAMYWYRQDPGQGLRLIYYSQIVNDFQKGDIAEGYSVSREKKESFPLTVTSAQKNPTAFYLCASSSVRDRVLHEQYFGPGTRLTVT.

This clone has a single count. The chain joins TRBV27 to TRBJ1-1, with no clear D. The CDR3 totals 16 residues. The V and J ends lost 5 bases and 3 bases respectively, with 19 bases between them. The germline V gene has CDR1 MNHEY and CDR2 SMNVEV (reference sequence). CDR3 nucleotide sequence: TGTGCCAGCAGTCCCCTGAGACTGCCGAGTCACACTGAAGCTTTCTTT. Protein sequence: CASSPLRLPSHTEAFF.

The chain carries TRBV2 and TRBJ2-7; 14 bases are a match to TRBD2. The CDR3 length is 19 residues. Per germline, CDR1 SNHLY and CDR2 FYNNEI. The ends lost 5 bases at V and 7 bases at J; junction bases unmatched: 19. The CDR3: CASSNSVSGLAGVVGEQYV. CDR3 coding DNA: TGTGCCAGCAGTAATTCCGTCTCGGGACTAGCGGGAGTTGTGGGAGAGCAGTACGTC.

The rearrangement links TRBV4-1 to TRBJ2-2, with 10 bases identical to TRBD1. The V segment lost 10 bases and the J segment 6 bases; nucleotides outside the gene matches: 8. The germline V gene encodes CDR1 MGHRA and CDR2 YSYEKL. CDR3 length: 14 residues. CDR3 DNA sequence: TGCGCCACCAGTGTTGACAGGGGGCCCGGGGAGCTGTTTTTT. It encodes CATSVDRGPGELFF.

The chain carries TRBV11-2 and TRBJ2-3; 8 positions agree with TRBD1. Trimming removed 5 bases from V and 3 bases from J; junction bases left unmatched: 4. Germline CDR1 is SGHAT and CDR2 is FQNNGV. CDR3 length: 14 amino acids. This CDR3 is CASSHRQGTDTQYF. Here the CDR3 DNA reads TGTGCCAGCAGCCACCGACAGGGGACAGATACGCAGTATTTT. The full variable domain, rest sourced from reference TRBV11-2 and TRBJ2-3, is EAGVAQSPRYKIIEKRQSVAFWCNPISGHATLYWYQQILGQGPKLLIQFQNNGVVDDSQLPKDRFSAERLKGVDSTLKIQPAKLEDSAVYLCASSHRQGTDTQYFGPGTRLTVL.

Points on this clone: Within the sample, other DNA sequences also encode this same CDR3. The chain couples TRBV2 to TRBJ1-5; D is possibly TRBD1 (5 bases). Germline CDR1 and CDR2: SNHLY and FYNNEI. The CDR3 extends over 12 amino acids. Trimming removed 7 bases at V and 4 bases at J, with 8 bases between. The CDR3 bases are TGTGCCAGCACCGGGGGAAATCAGCCCCAGCATTTT. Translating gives CASTGGNQPQHF. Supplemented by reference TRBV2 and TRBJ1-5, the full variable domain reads EPEVTQTPSHQVTQMGQEVILRCVPISNHLYFYWYRQILGQKVEFLVSFYNNEISEKSEIFDDQFSVERPDGSNFTLKIRSTKLEDSAMYFCASTGGNQPQHFGDGTRLSIL.

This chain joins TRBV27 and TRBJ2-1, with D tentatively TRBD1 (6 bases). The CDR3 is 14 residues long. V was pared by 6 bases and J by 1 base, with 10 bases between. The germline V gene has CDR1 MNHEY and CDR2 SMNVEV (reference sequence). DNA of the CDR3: TGTGCCAGCAGCCGGGACATGTCCTACAATGAGCAGTTCTTC. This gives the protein CASSRDMSYNEQFF.

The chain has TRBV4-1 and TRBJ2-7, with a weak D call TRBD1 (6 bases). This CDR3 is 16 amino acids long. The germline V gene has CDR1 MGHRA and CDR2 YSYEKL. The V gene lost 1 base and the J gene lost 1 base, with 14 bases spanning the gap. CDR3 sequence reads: CASSQVPGTRSYEQYF. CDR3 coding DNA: TGCGCCAGCAGCCAAGTTCCCGGGACAAGGTCCTACGAGCAGTACTTC.

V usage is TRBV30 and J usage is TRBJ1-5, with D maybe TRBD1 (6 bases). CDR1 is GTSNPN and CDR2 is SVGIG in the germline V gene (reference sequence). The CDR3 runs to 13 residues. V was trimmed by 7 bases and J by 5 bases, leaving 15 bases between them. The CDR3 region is CASSTGLHQPQHF. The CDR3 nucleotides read TGTGCCTCTTCGACAGGCTTGCATCAGCCCCAGCATTTT.

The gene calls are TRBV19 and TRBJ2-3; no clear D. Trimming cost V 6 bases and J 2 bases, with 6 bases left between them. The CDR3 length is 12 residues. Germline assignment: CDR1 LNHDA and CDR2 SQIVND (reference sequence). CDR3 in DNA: TGTGCCAGTAGGGGCGTCACAGATACGCAGTATTTT. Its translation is CASRGVTDTQYF.

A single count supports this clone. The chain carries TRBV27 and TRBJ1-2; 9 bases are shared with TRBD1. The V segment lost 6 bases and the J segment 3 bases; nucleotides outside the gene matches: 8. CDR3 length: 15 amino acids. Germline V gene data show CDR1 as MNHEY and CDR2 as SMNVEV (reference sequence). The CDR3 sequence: CASRSPGQGYYGYTF. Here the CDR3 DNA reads TGTGCCAGCAGGTCCCCGGGACAGGGATACTATGGCTACACCTTC.

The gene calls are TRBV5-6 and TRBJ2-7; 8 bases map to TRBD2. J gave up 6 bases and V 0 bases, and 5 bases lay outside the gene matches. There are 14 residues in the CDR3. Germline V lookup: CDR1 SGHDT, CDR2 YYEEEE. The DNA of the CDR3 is TGTGCCAGCAGCTTGGGTGAGCGGGGGTCCGAGCAGTACTTC. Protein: CASSLGERGSEQYF.

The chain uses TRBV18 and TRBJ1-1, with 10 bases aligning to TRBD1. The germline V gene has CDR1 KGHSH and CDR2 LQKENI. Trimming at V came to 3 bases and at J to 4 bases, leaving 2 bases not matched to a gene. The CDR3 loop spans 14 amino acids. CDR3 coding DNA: TGTGCCAGCTCACCTAGGACAGGGGGCACTGAAGCTTTCTTT. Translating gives CASSPRTGGTEAFF.